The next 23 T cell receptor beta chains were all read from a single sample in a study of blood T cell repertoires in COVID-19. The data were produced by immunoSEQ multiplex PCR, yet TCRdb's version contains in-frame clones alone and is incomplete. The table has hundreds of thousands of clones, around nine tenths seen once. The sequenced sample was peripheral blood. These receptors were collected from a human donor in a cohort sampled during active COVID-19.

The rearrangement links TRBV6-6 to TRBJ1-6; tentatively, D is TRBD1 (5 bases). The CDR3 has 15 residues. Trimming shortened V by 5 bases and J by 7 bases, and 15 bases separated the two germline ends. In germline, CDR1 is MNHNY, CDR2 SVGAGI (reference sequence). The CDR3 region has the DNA TGTGCCAGCAGTCCCCCTGGGAGGGGAAATTCACCCCTCCACTTT. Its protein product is CASSPPGRGNSPLHF.

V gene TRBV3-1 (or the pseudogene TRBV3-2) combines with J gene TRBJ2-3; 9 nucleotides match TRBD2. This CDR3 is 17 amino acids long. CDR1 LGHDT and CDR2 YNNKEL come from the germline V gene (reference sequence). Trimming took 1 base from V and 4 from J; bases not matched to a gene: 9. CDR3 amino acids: CASSQGYGRGGADTQYF. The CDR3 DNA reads TGTGCCAGCAGCCAAGGATACGGGCGGGGGGGAGCAGATACGCAGTATTTT.

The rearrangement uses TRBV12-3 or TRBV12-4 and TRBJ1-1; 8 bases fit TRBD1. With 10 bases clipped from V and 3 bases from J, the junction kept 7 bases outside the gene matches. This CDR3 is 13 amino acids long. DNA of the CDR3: TGTGCCACATTCAGGGGGCGAGACACTGAAGCTTTCTTT. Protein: CATFRGRDTEAFF.

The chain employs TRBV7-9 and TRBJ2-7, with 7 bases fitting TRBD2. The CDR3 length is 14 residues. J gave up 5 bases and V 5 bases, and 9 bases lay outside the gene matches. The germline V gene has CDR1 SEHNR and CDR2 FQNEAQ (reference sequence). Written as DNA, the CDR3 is TGTGCCAGCAGCGTTGGACTAGTATCGGACGAGCAGTACTTC. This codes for CASSVGLVSDEQYF.

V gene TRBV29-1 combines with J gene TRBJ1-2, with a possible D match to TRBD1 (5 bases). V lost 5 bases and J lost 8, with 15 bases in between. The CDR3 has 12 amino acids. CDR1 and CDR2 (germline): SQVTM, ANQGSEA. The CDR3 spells CSVSQGAFGYTF. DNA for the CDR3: TGCAGCGTTTCCCAGGGTGCGTTCGGCTACACCTTC.

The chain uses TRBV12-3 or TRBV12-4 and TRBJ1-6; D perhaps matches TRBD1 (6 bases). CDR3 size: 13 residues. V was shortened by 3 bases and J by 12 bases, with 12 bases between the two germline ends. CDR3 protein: CASSLGGGVPLHF. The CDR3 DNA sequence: TGTGCCAGCAGTTTGGGAGGGGGGGTACCCCTCCACTTT.

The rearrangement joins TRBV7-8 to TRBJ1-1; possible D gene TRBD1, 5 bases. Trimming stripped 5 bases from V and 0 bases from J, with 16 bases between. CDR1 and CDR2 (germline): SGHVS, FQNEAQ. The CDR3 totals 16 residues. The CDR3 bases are TGTGCCAGCAGCCCGGGGTCCGGGGGAATGAACACTGAAGCTTTCTTT. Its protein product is CASSPGSGGMNTEAFF.

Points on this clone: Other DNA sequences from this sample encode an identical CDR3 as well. This chain's CDR3 is CASSRPSYNEQFF. For the CDR3, the DNA is TGTGCCAGCAGCCGTCCCTCCTACAATGAGCAGTTCTTC. The rearrangement links TRBV27 to TRBJ2-1; D remains unclear. The V gene's germline CDR1 is MNHEY and CDR2 SMNVEV (reference sequence). The CDR3 runs 13 residues. The V end was cut by 6 bases, the J end by 0 bases, with 6 bases between.

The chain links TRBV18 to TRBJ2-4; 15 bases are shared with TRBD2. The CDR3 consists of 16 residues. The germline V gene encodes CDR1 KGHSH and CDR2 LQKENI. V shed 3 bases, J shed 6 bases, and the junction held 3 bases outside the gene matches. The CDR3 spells CASSPPGLAGGNIQYF. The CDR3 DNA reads TGTGCCAGCTCACCTCCGGGACTAGCGGGGGGAAACATTCAGTACTTC.

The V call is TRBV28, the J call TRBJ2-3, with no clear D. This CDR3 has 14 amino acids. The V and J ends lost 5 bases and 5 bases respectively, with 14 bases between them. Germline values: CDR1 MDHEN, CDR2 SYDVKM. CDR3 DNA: TGTGCCAGCAGTCCCGCGACTTATGGAGATACGCAGTATTTT. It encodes CASSPATYGDTQYF.

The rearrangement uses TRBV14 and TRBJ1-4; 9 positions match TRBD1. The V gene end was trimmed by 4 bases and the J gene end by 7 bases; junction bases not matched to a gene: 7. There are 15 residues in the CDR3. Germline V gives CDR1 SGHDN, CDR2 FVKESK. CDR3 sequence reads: CASSLITGGPEKLFF. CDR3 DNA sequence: TGTGCCAGCAGCCTAATTACAGGGGGCCCTGAAAAACTGTTTTTT.

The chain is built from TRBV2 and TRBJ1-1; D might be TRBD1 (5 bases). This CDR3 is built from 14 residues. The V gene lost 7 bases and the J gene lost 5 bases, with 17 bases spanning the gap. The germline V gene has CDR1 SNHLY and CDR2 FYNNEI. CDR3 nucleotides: TGTGCCAGCATCCGGGAGGGGCCCGGGACTGAAGCTTTCTTT. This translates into CASIREGPGTEAFF.

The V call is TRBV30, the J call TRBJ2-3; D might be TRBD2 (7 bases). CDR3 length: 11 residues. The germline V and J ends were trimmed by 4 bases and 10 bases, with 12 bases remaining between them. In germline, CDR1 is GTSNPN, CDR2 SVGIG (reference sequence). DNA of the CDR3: TGTGCCTGGAATGCGGGGGCGCCGCAGTATTTT. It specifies CAWNAGAPQYF.

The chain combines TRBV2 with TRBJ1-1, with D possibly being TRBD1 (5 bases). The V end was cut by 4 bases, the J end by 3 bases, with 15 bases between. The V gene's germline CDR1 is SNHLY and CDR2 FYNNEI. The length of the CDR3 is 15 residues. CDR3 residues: CASSGPRDGHTEAFF. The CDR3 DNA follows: TGTGCCAGCAGTGGCCCGCGGGACGGACACACTGAAGCTTTCTTT.

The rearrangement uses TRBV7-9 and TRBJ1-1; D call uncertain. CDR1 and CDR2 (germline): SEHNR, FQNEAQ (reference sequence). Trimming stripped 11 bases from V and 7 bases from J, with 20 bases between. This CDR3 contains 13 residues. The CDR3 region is CAYDMDLSGEAFF. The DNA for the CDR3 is TGTGCCTACGATATGGACCTTAGCGGTGAAGCTTTCTTT.

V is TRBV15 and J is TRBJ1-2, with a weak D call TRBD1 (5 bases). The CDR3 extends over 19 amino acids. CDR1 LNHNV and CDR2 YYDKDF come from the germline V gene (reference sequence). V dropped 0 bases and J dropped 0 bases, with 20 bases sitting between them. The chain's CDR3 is CATSRDYSGTGPSNYGYTF. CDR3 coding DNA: TGTGCCACCAGCAGAGATTATTCGGGTACAGGACCGTCTAACTATGGCTACACCTTC.

The CDR3, as DNA: TGTGCCAGCAGCTTCGGGGGAAACGTCGCAGATACGCAGTATTTT. Its protein is CASSFGGNVADTQYF. The chain uses TRBV7-2 and TRBJ2-3; D possibly corresponds to TRBD2 (6 bases). V was shortened by 3 bases and J by 4 bases, with 14 bases between the two germline ends. Germline CDR1 is SGHTA and CDR2 is FQGNSA. The CDR3 consists of 15 residues.

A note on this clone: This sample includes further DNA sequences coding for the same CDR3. The CDR3 bases are TGTGCCAGCAGCCGGGACAGGGGGAACACTGAAGCTTTCTTT. Its protein product is CASSRDRGNTEAFF. This chain joins TRBV3-1 (or the pseudogene TRBV3-2) and TRBJ1-1; 10 bases match TRBD1. CDR3 size: 14 residues. Germline V CDR1 and CDR2: LGHDT, YNNKEL (reference sequence). J lost 1 base, V lost 4 bases, and 0 bases had no gene match.

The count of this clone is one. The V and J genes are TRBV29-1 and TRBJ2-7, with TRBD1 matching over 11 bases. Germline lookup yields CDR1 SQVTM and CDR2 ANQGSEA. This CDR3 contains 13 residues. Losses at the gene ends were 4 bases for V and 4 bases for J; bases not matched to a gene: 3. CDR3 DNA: TGCAGCGTTGGGACAGGGGGCTTTTACGAGCAGTACTTC. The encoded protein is CSVGTGGFYEQYF.

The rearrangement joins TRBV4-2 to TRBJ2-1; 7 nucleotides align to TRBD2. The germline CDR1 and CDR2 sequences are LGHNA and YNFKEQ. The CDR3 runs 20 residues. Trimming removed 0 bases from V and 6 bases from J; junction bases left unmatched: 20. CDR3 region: CASSQDSARRFAGTINEQFF. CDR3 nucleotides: TGTGCCAGCAGCCAAGATTCGGCTAGGCGGTTTGCGGGGACTATCAATGAGCAGTTCTTC.

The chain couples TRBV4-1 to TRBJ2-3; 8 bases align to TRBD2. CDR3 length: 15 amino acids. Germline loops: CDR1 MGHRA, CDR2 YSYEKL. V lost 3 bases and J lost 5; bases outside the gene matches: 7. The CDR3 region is CASSHFGGARDTQYF. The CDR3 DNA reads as TGCGCCAGCAGCCATTTCGGGGGGGCCAGAGATACGCAGTATTTT.

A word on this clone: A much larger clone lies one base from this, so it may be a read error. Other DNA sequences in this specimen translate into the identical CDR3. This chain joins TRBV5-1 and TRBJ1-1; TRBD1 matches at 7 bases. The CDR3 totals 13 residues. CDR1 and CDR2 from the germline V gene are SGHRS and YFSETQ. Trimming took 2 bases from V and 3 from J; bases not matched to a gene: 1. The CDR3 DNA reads TGCGCCAGCAGCTTAGGGACAGACACTGAAGCTTTCTTT. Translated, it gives CASSLGTDTEAFF.

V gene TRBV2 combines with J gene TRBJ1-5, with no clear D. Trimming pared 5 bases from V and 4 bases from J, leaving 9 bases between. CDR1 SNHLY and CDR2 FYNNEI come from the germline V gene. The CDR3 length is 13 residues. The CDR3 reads CASSRDINQPQHF. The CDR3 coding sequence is TGTGCCAGCAGTCGTGACATAAATCAGCCCCAGCATTTT.